The text below deals with one TCR beta chain. This CDR3 contains 16 residues. The germline gives CDR1 KGHDR, CDR2 SFDVKD. V dropped 3 bases and J dropped 3; count of bases not matched to a gene: 6. This entry comes from a study of blood T cell repertoires in COVID-19. Whole-study context: Samples representing acute and convalescent COVID-19 were sourced from the United States, Italy and Spain. PBMCs, B-cell-depleted T cells, or T cells were the source of the cDNA or gDNA that made up the material.

In the original analysis: Amplification from reference gene primers served as the basis for estimated nucleated cell counts. Sequenced by immunoSEQ multiplex PCR; TCRdb stores in-frame clones only, minus some. D and trimming come from the DNA, and the V and J calls and clone size come from that table. The sample carries nearly 200,000 clones, 85% to 90% recorded once. The sequenced material came from peripheral blood. V is TRBV24-1 and J is TRBJ2-7; TRBD2 aligns across 11 bases. The TCR comes from a woman aged 65 to 85 with acute or convalescent COVID-19. CDR3 nucleotides: TGTGCCACCAGTGATAGTAGCGGGAGGGCCGTCTACGAGCAGTACTTC. It codes for CATSDSSGRAVYEQYF.